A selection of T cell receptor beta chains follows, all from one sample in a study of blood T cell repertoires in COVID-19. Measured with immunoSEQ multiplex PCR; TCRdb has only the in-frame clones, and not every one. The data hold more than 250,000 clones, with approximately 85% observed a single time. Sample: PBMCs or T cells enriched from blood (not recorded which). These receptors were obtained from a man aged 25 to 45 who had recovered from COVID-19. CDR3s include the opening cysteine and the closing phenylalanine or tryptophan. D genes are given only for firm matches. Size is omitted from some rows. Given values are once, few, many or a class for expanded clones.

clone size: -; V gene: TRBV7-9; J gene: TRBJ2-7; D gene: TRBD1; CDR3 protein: CASTPSLTGTGGREQYF; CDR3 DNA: TGTGCCAGCACCCCGTCCCTGACCGGGACAGGGGGACGCGAGCAGTACTTC
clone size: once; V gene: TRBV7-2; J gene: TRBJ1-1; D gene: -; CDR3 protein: CASSLDRNTEAFF; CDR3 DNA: TGTGCCAGCAGCTTAGACAGGAACACTGAAGCTTTCTTT
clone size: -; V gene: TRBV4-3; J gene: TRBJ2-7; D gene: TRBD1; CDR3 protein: CASSQGVGTGGFTYEQYF; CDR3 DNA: TGCGCCAGCAGCCAAGGCGTCGGGACAGGAGGCTTTACCTACGAGCAGTACTTC
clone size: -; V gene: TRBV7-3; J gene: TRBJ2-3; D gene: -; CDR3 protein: CASSLERGTDTQYF; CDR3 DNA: TGTGCCAGCAGCTTAGAACGGGGCACAGATACGCAGTATTTT
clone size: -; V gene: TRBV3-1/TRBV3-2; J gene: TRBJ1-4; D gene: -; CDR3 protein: CASSQDRANEKLFF; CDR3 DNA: TGTGCCAGCAGCCAAGACAGGGCCAATGAAAAACTGTTTTTT
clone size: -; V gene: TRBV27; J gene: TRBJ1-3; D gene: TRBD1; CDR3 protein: CASSLRGQPVTGNTIYF; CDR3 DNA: TGTGCCAGCAGCCTAAGGGGACAGCCGGTCACTGGAAACACCATATATTTT
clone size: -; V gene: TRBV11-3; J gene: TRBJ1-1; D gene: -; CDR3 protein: CARMKGREGNTEAFF; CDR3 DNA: TGTGCCAGAATGAAAGGGCGGGAGGGGAACACTGAAGCTTTCTTT
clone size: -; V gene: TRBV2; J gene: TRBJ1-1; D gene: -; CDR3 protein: CASSEVAGQNEAFF; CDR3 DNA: TGTGCCAGCAGTGAAGTGGCCGGACAGAATGAAGCTTTCTTT
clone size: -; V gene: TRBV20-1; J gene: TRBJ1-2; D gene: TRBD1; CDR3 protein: CSADRALGYTF; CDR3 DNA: TGCAGTGCGGACAGGGCCTTGGGCTACACCTTC
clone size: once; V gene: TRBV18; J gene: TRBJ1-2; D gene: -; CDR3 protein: CASSPFNRDVDYGYTF; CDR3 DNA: TGTGCCAGCTCACCATTTAACAGGGATGTTGACTATGGCTACACCTTC
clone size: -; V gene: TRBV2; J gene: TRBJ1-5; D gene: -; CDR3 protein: CASNEYSNQPQHF; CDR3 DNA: TGTGCCAGTAACGAGTATAGCAATCAGCCCCAGCATTTT
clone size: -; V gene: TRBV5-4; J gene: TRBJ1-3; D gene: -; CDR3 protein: CASSQPGDVAGNTIYF; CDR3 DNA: TGTGCCAGCAGCCAGCCGGGGGATGTGGCTGGAAACACCATATATTTT
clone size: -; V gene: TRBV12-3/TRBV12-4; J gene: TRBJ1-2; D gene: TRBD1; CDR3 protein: CASSLRGRDGYTF; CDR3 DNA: TGTGCCAGCAGTTTAAGGGGGCGCGATGGCTACACCTTC
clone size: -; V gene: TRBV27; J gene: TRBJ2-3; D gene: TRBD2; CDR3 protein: CASSFAEARASGRTDTQYF; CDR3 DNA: TGTGCCAGCAGTTTTGCGGAGGCGCGGGCTAGCGGACGCACAGATACGCAGTATTTT
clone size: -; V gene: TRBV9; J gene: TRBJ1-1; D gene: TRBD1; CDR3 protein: CASSPKTGTARSTEAFF; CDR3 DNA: TGTGCCAGCAGCCCTAAGACCGGGACAGCGAGGAGCACTGAAGCTTTCTTT
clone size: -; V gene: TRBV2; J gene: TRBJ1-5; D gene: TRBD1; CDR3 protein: CASGDRGDTQPQHF; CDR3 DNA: TGTGCCAGCGGGGACAGGGGAGATACTCAGCCCCAGCATTTT
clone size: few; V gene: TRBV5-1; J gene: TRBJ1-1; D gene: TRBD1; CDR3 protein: CASSLGQGHTEAFF; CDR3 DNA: TGCGCCAGCAGCTTAGGACAGGGGCACACTGAAGCTTTCTTT
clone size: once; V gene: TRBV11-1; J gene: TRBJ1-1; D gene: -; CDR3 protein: CASSQNTEAFF; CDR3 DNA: TGTGCCAGCAGCCAAAACACTGAAGCTTTCTTT
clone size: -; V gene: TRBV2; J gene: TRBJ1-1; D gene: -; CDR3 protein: CASSATVTMNTEAFF; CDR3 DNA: TGTGCCAGCAGTGCGACAGTTACTATGAACACTGAAGCTTTCTTT
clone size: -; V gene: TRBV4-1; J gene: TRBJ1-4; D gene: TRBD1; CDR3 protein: CASSPSSGTGSEKLFF; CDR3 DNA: TGCGCCAGCAGCCCGTCATCGGGGACAGGGAGTGAAAAACTGTTTTTT
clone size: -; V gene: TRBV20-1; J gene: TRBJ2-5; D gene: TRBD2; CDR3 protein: CRAGGQETQYF; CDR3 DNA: TGTCGGGCGGGGGGGCAAGAGACCCAGTACTTC
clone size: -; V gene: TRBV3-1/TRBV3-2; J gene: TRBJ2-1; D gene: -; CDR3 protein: CASSPKSGDPYNEQFF; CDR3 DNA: TGTGCCAGCAGCCCTAAGTCAGGGGATCCCTACAATGAGCAGTTCTTC
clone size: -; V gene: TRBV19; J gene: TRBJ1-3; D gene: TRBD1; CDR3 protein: CASSIVVEQGSGNTIYF; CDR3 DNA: TGTGCCAGTAGTATAGTGGTCGAACAGGGGTCTGGAAACACCATATATTTT
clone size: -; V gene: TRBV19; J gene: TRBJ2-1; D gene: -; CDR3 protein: CASSIGPLELNEQFF; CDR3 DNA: TGTGCCAGTAGTATAGGCCCACTAGAGCTCAATGAGCAGTTCTTC
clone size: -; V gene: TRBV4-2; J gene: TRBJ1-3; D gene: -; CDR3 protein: CASSQGADTIYF; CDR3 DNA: TGTGCCAGCAGCCAAGGCGCGGACACCATATATTTT
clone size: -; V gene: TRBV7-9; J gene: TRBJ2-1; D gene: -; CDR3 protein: CASRPGYNEQFF; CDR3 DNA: TGTGCCAGCCGGCCGGGGTACAATGAGCAGTTCTTC
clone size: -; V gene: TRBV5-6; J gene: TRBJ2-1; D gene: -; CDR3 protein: CASSLGQFYNEQFF; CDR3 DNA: TGTGCCAGCAGCTTGGGGCAGTTCTACAATGAGCAGTTCTTC
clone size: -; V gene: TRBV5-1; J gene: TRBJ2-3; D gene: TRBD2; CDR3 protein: CASSLAGGAGTDTQYF; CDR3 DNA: TGCGCCAGCAGCTTGGCCGGGGGGGCCGGCACAGATACGCAGTATTTT
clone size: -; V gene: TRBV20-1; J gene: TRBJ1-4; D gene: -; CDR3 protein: CREDEKLFF; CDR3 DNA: TGCAGGGAGGATGAAAAACTGTTTTTT
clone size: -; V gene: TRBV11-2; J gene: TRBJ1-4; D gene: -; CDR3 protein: CASSLGRGTGASKLFF; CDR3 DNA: TGTGCCAGCAGCTTAGGGCGGGGAACCGGCGCGTCAAAACTGTTTTTT
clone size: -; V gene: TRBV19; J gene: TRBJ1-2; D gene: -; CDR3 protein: CASSIVVGIPSGYTF; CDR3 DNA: TGTGCCAGTAGTATCGTTGTCGGGATACCAAGCGGCTACACCTTC
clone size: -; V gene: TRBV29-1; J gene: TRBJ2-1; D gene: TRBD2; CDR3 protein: CSVAIGGNEQFF; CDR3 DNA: TGCAGCGTTGCAATCGGGGGGAATGAGCAGTTCTTC
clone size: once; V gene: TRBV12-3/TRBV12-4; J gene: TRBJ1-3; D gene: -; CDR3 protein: CASSPQQGNTIYF; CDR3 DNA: TGTGCCAGCAGTCCACAGCAAGGAAACACCATATATTTT
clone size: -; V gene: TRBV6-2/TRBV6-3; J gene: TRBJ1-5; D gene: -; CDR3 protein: CASSTPRGGQPQHF; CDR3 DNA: TGTGCCAGCAGTACCCCGAGGGGAGGGCAGCCCCAGCATTTT
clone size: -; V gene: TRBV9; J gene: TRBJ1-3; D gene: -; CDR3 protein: CASSVEPINRVSGNTIYF; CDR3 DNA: TGTGCCAGCAGCGTGGAACCTATAAACAGGGTCTCTGGAAACACCATATATTTT
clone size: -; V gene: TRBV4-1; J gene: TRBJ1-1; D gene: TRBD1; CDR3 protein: CASSHDRANTEAFF; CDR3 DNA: TGCGCCAGCAGCCACGACAGGGCGAACACTGAAGCTTTCTTT
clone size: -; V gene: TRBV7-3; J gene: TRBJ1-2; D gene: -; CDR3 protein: CASSSRGLGDGYTF; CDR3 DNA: TGTGCCAGCAGCAGCAGGGGCCTAGGGGATGGCTACACCTTC
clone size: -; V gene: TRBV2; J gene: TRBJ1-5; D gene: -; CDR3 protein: CASSVERGNQPQHF; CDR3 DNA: TGTGCCAGCAGTGTAGAGCGCGGCAATCAGCCCCAGCATTTT
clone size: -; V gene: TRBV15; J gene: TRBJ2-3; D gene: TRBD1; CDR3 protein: CATSSNPDRGSDTQYF; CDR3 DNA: TGTGCCACCAGCAGTAACCCGGACAGGGGATCAGATACGCAGTATTTT
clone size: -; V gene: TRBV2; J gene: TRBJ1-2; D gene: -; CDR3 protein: CASTTYREGYTF; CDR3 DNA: TGTGCCAGCACTACTTACAGGGAAGGCTACACCTTC
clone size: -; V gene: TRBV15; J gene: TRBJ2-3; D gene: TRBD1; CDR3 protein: CATSRDALTGKSTDTQYF; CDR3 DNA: TGTGCCACCAGCAGAGATGCCTTGACAGGGAAAAGCACAGATACGCAGTATTTT
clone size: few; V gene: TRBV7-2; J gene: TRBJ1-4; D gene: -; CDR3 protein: CASSLAGTSREKLFF; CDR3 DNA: TGTGCCAGCAGCTTAGCCGGGACATCGCGGGAAAAACTGTTTTTT
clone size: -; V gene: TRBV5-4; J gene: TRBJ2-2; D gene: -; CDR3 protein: CASSLTGTLSAELFF; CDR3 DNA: TGTGCCAGCAGCTTAACCGGGACTTTGTCGGCGGAGCTGTTTTTT
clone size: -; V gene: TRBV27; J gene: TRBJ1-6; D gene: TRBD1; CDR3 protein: CASSWTGGNSPLHF; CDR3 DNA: TGTGCCAGCAGTTGGACAGGTGGGAATTCACCCCTCCACTTT
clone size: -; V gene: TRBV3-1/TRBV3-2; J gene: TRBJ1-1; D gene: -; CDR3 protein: CASSPSGNTEAFF; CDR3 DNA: TGTGCCAGCAGCCCGTCCGGTAACACTGAAGCTTTCTTT
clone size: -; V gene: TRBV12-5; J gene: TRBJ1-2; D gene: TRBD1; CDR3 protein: CASGPGTGSHGYTF; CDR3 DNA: TGTGCTAGTGGGCCCGGGACAGGGAGCCATGGCTACACCTTC
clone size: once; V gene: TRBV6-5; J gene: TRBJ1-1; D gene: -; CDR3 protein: CASSSPGRNTEAFF; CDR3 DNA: TGTGCCAGCAGTTCCCCCGGGAGGAACACTGAAGCTTTCTTT
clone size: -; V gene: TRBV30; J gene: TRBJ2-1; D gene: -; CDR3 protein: CAWGDSISYNEQFF; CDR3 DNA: TGTGCCTGGGGGGACTCGATCTCCTACAATGAGCAGTTCTTC
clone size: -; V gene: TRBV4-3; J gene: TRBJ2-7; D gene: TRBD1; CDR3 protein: CASSQGQGEAYEQYF; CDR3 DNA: TGCGCCAGCAGCCAAGGGCAGGGGGAAGCCTACGAGCAGTACTTC
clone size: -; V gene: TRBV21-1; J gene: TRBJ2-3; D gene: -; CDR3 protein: CASSKVLAGTTDTQYF; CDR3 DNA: TGTGCCAGCAGCAAAGTTCTAGCGGGTACCACAGATACGCAGTATTTT
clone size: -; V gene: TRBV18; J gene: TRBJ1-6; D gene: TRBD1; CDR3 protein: CASSPRHTGQGYSPLHF; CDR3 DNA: TGTGCCAGCTCCCCTCGACACACAGGACAGGGGTATTCACCCCTCCACTTT
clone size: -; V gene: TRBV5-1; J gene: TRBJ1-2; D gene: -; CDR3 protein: CASSLGQYGYTF; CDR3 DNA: TGCGCCAGCAGCTTGGGGCAGTATGGCTACACCTTC
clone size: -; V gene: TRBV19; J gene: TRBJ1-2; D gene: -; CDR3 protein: CASSISGGYYGYTF; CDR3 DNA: TGTGCCAGTAGTATAAGCGGCGGCTATTATGGCTACACCTTC
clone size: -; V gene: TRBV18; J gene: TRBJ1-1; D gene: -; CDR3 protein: CASSPIRQENTEAFF; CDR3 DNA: TGTGCCAGCTCACCCATCCGACAGGAAAACACTGAAGCTTTCTTT
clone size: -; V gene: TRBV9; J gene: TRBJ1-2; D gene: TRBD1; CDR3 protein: CASSVLSTGSYGYTF; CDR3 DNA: TGTGCCAGCAGCGTACTCTCGACAGGGAGCTATGGCTACACCTTC